The 29 T cell receptor beta chains below were found in one sample sequenced in a study of shared clonotypes between healthy human individuals. Clones were read by immunoSEQ multiplex PCR, and TCRdb kept only the in-frame ones, dropping some. The data show hundreds of thousands of clones, with 96% seen just once and approximately 0.062% held by the top ten. Sequenced input: naive CD4+ T cells sorted from blood. Indicated subset: CD45RA+ positively selected. These receptors were collected from a woman aged 25 to 45 in good health.

The gene calls are TRBV2 and TRBJ1-1; D is ambiguous. Trimming cost V 2 bases and J 3 bases, with 7 bases left between them. CDR1 SNHLY and CDR2 FYNNEI come from the germline V gene. This CDR3 region has 13 residues. CDR3 DNA sequence: TGTGCCAGCAGTGAACAGGAAGACACTGAAGCTTTCTTT. This codes for CASSEQEDTEAFF. Full variable domain (outside the CDR3, taken from reference TRBV2 and TRBJ1-1): EPEVTQTPSHQVTQMGQEVILRCVPISNHLYFYWYRQILGQKVEFLVSFYNNEISEKSEIFDDQFSVERPDGSNFTLKIRSTKLEDSAMYFCASSEQEDTEAFFGQGTRLTVV.

This chain uses TRBV5-1 with TRBJ1-1; 7 bases match TRBD1. Germline CDR1 and CDR2: SGHRS and YFSETQ. Trimming at V came to 1 base and at J to 5 bases, leaving 17 bases not matched to a gene. The CDR3 covers 18 residues. The CDR3 DNA follows: TGCGCCAGCAGCTTGAGGACCCGGGACAGAACTGAATATACTGAAGCTTTCTTT. This translates into CASSLRTRDRTEYTEAFF. The full variable domain, in which reference TRBV5-1 and TRBJ1-1 provide the parts outside the CDR3, is KAGVTQTPRYLIKTRGQQVTLSCSPISGHRSVSWYQQTPGQGLQFLFEYFSETQRNKGNFPGRFSGRQFSNSRSEMNVSTLELGDSALYLCASSLRTRDRTEYTEAFFGQGTRLTVV.

The V gene is TRBV4-1, the J gene TRBJ1-2, with D possibly TRBD1 on 6 matching bases. The length of the CDR3 is 14 residues. V lost 1 base and J lost 4, with 10 bases in between. Per the germline V gene, CDR1 is MGHRA and CDR2 is YSYEKL. The CDR3: CASSQADSPYGYTF. Written as DNA, the CDR3 is TGCGCCAGCAGCCAAGCGGACAGTCCCTATGGCTACACCTTC.

The chain has TRBV7-8 and TRBJ2-7; 8 bases fit TRBD1. CDR3 length: 14 amino acids. The germline gives CDR1 SGHVS, CDR2 FQNEAQ. J lost 0 bases, V lost 5 bases, and 3 bases had no gene match. The CDR3 bases are TGTGCCAGCAGCAGGACAGGGAGCTCCTACGAGCAGTACTTC. It yields the protein CASSRTGSSYEQYF.

About this clone itself: This sample also contains other DNA sequences that code for the same CDR3. The chain employs TRBV20-1 and TRBJ2-2; no clear D. The ends were cut back, 6 bases at V and 1 base at J, with 3 bases in the middle. Germline values: CDR1 DFQATT, CDR2 SNEGSKA (reference sequence). This CDR3 contains 11 residues. The CDR3 nucleotides read TGCAGTGCCAGGAACACCGGGGAGCTGTTTTTT. Translated, it gives CSARNTGELFF.

This chain joins TRBV6-5 and TRBJ1-2, with a tentative D call TRBD1 (6 bases). This CDR3 contains 14 residues. Germline CDR1 reads MNHEY; CDR2 reads SVGAGI. V was clipped by 2 bases and J by 7 bases, with 14 bases between them. The CDR3 loop is CASSYQNRAGGYTF. The CDR3 region has the DNA TGTGCCAGCAGTTACCAGAACAGGGCTGGTGGCTACACCTTC.

V is TRBV7-8 and J is TRBJ2-5; 8 bases line up with TRBD2. The V and J ends lost 6 bases and 4 bases, in that order; junction bases with no gene match: 4. This CDR3 is built from 13 residues. The germline CDR1 and CDR2 sequences are SGHVS and FQNEAQ. Here the CDR3 reads CASRFGGGETQYF. The DNA for the CDR3 is TGTGCCAGCAGGTTCGGGGGGGGAGAGACCCAGTACTTC.

The V call is TRBV27, the J call TRBJ2-7; D unresolved. The germline V and J ends were trimmed by 5 bases and 2 bases, with 10 bases remaining between them. The length of the CDR3 is 13 residues. Germline V lookup: CDR1 MNHEY, CDR2 SMNVEV (reference sequence). The CDR3 loop reads CASSTELAYEQYF. In DNA, the CDR3 is TGTGCCAGCAGTACTGAGCTGGCCTACGAGCAGTACTTC.

This chain links TRBV18 with TRBJ2-1, with 7 bases matching TRBD1. Germline V CDR1 and CDR2: KGHSH, LQKENI. This CDR3 is built from 12 residues. V shed 5 bases, J shed 12 bases, and the junction held 7 bases outside the gene matches. CDR3 bases: TGTGCCAGCTCATTAGACAGGGCTCGGCAGTTCTTC. Its protein is CASSLDRARQFF.

The rearrangement uses TRBV28 and TRBJ2-7, with D uncertain. Trimming cost V 4 bases and J 7 bases, with 14 bases left between them. The CDR3 has 13 amino acids. Germline lookup yields CDR1 MDHEN and CDR2 SYDVKM. This chain's CDR3 is CASSSSGPWEQYF. The CDR3 DNA follows: TGTGCCAGCAGTTCCTCCGGCCCCTGGGAGCAGTACTTC.

This chain joins TRBV25-1 and TRBJ2-1; TRBD1 or TRBD2 may be the D gene (5 bases each). CDR3 length: 18 amino acids. Germline V gene sequence: CDR1 MGHDK, CDR2 SYGVNS. With 0 bases removed from V and 4 bases from J, the gap between germline ends came to 19 bases. In DNA, the CDR3 is TGTGCCAGCAGTGAATATAGAGGGGTCGACGGGATATACAATGAGCAGTTCTTC. Translated, it gives CASSEYRGVDGIYNEQFF. Drawing the rest from reference TRBV25-1 and TRBJ2-1, the complete variable domain is EADIYQTPRYLVIGTGKKITLECSQTMGHDKMYWYQQDPGMELHLIHYSYGVNSTEKGDLSSESTVSRIRTEHFPLTLESARPSHTSQYLCASSEYRGVDGIYNEQFFGPGTRLTVL.

The rearrangement links TRBV6-1 to TRBJ1-3; weak D call: TRBD1 (6 bases). Trimming took 5 bases from V and 0 from J, leaving 8 bases between them. Germline V gene sequence: CDR1 MNHNS, CDR2 SASEGT. The CDR3 is made up of 14 amino acids. This CDR3 is CASSRGASGNTIYF. CDR3 bases: TGTGCCAGCAGTCGGGGGGCCTCTGGAAACACCATATATTTT.

The chain employs TRBV14 and TRBJ2-3; D remains unclear. This CDR3 is built from 14 residues. V was pared by 3 bases and J by 4 bases, with 11 bases between. CDR1 is SGHDN, CDR2 FVKESK, per germline. CDR3 sequence (DNA): TGTGCCAGCAGCCACCAGCGTCTCCCAGATACGCAGTATTTT. This translates into CASSHQRLPDTQYF.

This rearrangement joins TRBV2 to TRBJ1-2; D unclear. Germline V gene lookup returns CDR1 SNHLY and CDR2 FYNNEI. V was shortened by 3 bases and J by 4 bases, with 12 bases between the two germline ends. There are 14 residues in the CDR3. The CDR3 region has the DNA TGTGCCAGCAGTGAGCAGTCGGTCCCCTATGGCTACACCTTC. It is translated as CASSEQSVPYGYTF. The full variable domain, with the rest looked up from reference TRBV2 and TRBJ1-2, is EPEVTQTPSHQVTQMGQEVILRCVPISNHLYFYWYRQILGQKVEFLVSFYNNEISEKSEIFDDQFSVERPDGSNFTLKIRSTKLEDSAMYFCASSEQSVPYGYTFGSGTRLTVV.

The chain couples TRBV6-5 to TRBJ1-6; D not resolved. The V gene lost 0 bases and the J gene lost 7 bases, with 13 bases spanning the gap. The germline gives CDR1 MNHEY, CDR2 SVGAGI. The CDR3 length is 16 residues. CDR3 bases: TGTGCCAGCAGTTACTCGGCCGGCGGGGAAAATTCACCCCTCCACTTT. Its translation: CASSYSAGGENSPLHF.

V gene TRBV10-3 combines with J gene TRBJ2-2; 7 bases agree with TRBD2. With 0 bases clipped from V and 5 bases from J, the junction kept 6 bases outside the gene matches. The germline V gene has CDR1 ENHRY and CDR2 SYGVKD. The CDR3 covers 16 residues. The CDR3 region is CAISESGGSDTGELFF. DNA of the CDR3: TGTGCCATCAGTGAGTCTGGCGGGAGTGATACCGGGGAGCTGTTTTTT.

Comments on this clone: Its ends do not fully match the called genes, so a read error is possible. The chain combines TRBV7-9 with TRBJ1-1; D is undetermined. Per the germline V gene, CDR1 is SEHNR and CDR2 is FQNEAQ (reference sequence). The CDR3 sequence is 9 residues long. The DNA for the CDR3 is TGTGCCAGCAGCTTAGACAAAGAGTTT. This encodes CASSLDKEF.

This sequence joins TRBV6-5 and TRBJ2-7; D may match TRBD1 or TRBD2 (5 bases each). Germline CDR1 reads MNHEY; CDR2 reads SVGAGI. The CDR3 extends over 13 amino acids. The V gene lost 5 bases and the J gene lost 7 bases, with 15 bases spanning the gap. The CDR3 spells CASSAPTEGEQYF. The DNA for the CDR3 is TGTGCCAGCAGTGCCCCTACCGAGGGGGAGCAGTACTTC.

The chain has TRBV29-1 and TRBJ2-5; weak D call: TRBD1 (5 bases). CDR3 length: 12 amino acids. Germline-derived CDR1 and CDR2 are SQVTM and ANQGSEA. Trimming pared 2 bases from V and 5 bases from J, leaving 9 bases between. The CDR3 spells CSVERGAETQYF. For the CDR3, the DNA is TGCAGCGTTGAAAGGGGTGCGGAGACCCAGTACTTC.

V is TRBV28 and J is TRBJ2-2, with 7 bases matching TRBD1. Germline-derived CDR1 and CDR2 are MDHEN and SYDVKM. The CDR3 runs to 15 residues. The ends lost 5 bases at V and 3 bases at J; junction bases unmatched: 6. Here the CDR3 DNA reads TGTGCCAGCAGTACACAACAGGGGTACACCGGGGAGCTGTTTTTT. Translating it yields CASSTQQGYTGELFF.

This chain connects TRBV11-1 to TRBJ1-1; TRBD1 agrees at 7 bases. This CDR3 is built from 15 residues. V was pared by 1 base and J by 1 base, with 3 bases of the junction left unmatched. Germline loops: CDR1 SGHAT, CDR2 FQDESV (reference sequence). The CDR3 spells CASSLGGTANTEAFF. The CDR3, as DNA: TGTGCCAGCAGCTTAGGAGGGACAGCGAACACTGAAGCTTTCTTT.

The count of this clone is one. This chain links TRBV7-9 with TRBJ2-5; TRBD1 aligns across 7 bases. Looked up from germline, CDR1 is SEHNR and CDR2 is FQNEAQ (reference sequence). V trimming: 5 bases; J trimming: 3 bases; junction bases outside the gene matches: 12. The CDR3 has 16 amino acids. CDR3 nucleotides: TGTGCCAGCAGCCCGCAGCTGACAGGGTGGAAAGAGACCCAGTACTTC. Translation gives CASSPQLTGWKETQYF.

The chain joins TRBV28 to TRBJ1-4, with D tentatively TRBD1 (5 bases). Germline CDR1 MDHEN, CDR2 SYDVKM. This CDR3 region has 14 residues. V shed 6 bases and J shed 8 bases, with 16 bases lying between them. CDR3 loop: CASSPGPEGEKLFF. As DNA, the CDR3 is TGTGCCAGCAGCCCTGGGCCCGAGGGGGAAAAACTGTTTTTT.

The rearrangement links TRBV11-2 to TRBJ1-3; D is uncertain. Looked up from germline, CDR1 is SGHAT and CDR2 is FQNNGV. V dropped 0 bases and J dropped 0 bases, with 6 bases sitting between them. This CDR3 spans 15 amino acids. CDR3 residues: CASSLDLSSGNTIYF. DNA for the CDR3: TGTGCCAGCAGCTTAGACCTGTCCTCTGGAAACACCATATATTTT.

CDR3 sequence: CASSLVGSRYEQYF. The CDR3 bases are TGTGCCAGCAGCTTAGTAGGTAGTCGGTACGAGCAGTACTTC. V and J are TRBV7-9 and TRBJ2-5; D remains ambiguous. TRBJ2-7 explains the end of the DNA better; the J call may be wrong. In germline, CDR1 is SEHNR, CDR2 FQNEAQ (reference sequence). The CDR3 runs 14 residues.

The chain is built from TRBV28 and TRBJ1-2; D remains ambiguous. Trimming left V 4 bases short and J 5 bases short, with 14 bases between. Germline-derived CDR1 and CDR2 are MDHEN and SYDVKM. The CDR3 runs 14 residues. The DNA of the CDR3 is TGTGCCAGCAGTTATTCCGGCCGAGGTTATGGCTACACCTTC. Its protein product is CASSYSGRGYGYTF.

This rearrangement joins TRBV7-3 to TRBJ2-6; D is uncertain. There are 19 residues in the CDR3. Trimming cost V 5 bases and J 4 bases, with 24 bases left between them. Germline CDR1 SGHTA, CDR2 FQGTGA. The CDR3 loop reads CASSQHPGLGTAGANVLTF. In DNA, the CDR3 is TGTGCCAGCAGCCAGCATCCCGGGCTGGGTACAGCCGGGGCCAACGTCCTGACTTTC.

The J gene is TRBJ1-1, the V gene TRBV5-1; unclear D gene. V was trimmed by 0 bases and J by 2 bases, leaving 5 bases between them. Germline assignment: CDR1 SGHRS and CDR2 YFSETQ. This CDR3 has 13 amino acids. CDR3 coding DNA: TGCGCCAGCAGCTTGGCAGATAACACTGAAGCTTTCTTT. Amino acids: CASSLADNTEAFF.

The CDR3 here is CASSLEDRHAGELFF. CDR3 sequence (DNA): TGCGCCAGCAGCTTGGAGGACAGGCATGCCGGGGAGCTGTTTTTT. This rearrangement joins TRBV5-1 to TRBJ2-2; 7 positions match TRBD1. Germline V gene lookup returns CDR1 SGHRS and CDR2 YFSETQ. This CDR3 contains 15 residues. The J segment lost 6 bases and the V segment lost 0 bases, leaving 5 bases of the junction unmatched.